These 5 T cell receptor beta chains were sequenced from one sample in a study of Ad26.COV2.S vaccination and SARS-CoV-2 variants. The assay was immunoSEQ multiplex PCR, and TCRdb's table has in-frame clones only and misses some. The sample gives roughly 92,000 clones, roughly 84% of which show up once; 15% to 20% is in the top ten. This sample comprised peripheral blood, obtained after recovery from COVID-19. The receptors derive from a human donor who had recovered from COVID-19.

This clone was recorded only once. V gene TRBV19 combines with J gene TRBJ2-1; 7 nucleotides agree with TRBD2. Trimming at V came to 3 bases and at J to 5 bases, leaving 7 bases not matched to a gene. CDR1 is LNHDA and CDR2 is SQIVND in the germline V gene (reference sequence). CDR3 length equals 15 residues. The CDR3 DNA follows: TGTGCCAGTAGTATCATCGGGACTACCAACAATGAGCAGTTCTTC. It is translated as CASSIIGTTNNEQFF.

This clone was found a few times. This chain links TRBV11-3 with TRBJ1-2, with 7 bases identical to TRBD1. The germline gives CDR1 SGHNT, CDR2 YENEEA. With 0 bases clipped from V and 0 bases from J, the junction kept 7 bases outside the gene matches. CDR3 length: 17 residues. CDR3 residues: CASSLDGTAGTNYGYTF. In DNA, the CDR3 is TGTGCCAGCAGCTTAGATGGGACAGCTGGAACTAACTATGGCTACACCTTC.

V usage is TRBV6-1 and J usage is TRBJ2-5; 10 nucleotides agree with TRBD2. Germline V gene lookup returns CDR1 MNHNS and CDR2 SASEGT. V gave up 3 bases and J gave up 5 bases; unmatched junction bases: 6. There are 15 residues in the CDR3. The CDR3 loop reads CASSEGTSVGETQYF. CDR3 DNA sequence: TGTGCCAGCAGTGAGGGGACTAGCGTAGGCGAGACCCAGTACTTC.

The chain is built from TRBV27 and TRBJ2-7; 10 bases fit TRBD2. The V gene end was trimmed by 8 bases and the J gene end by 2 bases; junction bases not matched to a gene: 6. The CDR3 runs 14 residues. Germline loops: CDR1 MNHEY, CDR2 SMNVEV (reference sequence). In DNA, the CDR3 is TGTGCCAGCGGGGCCCTAGCGGGAGCCTACGAGCAGTACTTC. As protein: CASGALAGAYEQYF.

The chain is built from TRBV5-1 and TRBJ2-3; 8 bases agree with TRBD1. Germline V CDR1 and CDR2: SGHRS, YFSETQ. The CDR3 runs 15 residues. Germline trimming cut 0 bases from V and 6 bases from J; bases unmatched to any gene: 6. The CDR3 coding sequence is TGCGCCAGCAGCTTGGGGCAGGGGGCGCGGGATACGCAGTATTTT. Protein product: CASSLGQGARDTQYF.